This TCR beta chain originates from a study of blood T cell repertoires in COVID-19. Study-wide background: In each case, the material was cDNA or gDNA derived from T cells, B-cell-depleted T cells, or PBMCs.

Source study methods: From reference gene primer amplification, estimates of nucleated cell counts were derived. The protocol was immunoSEQ multiplex PCR, while the TCRdb copy is restricted to in-frame clones and leaves out a portion. From that table come the V and J calls and clone size; the DNA was used to work out D and trimming. The sample shows about 380,000 clones, around 89% of them seen only once. V was pared by 2 bases and J by 0 bases, with 7 bases of the junction left unmatched. This CDR3 has 16 amino acids. Germline CDR1 KGHSH, CDR2 LQKENI. Participants came from roughly 24 US areas, aged about 18 to 95 years. All recovered Cohort 3 donors got two negative PCRs, got clearance, or saw symptom resolution.

Sample: PBMCs or T cells enriched from blood (not recorded which). This receptor was obtained from a woman in her late teens or twenties who had recovered from COVID-19. V and J are TRBV18 and TRBJ2-7, with 7 bases identical to TRBD1. CDR3 amino acids: CASSPVTGPLSYEQYF. The DNA for the CDR3 is TGTGCCAGCTCACCAGTGACAGGGCCCCTCTCCTACGAGCAGTACTTC.